The 8 T cell receptor beta chains given below trace back to one sample, sequenced in a study of T cell changes during pregnancy in multiple sclerosis. The table came from immunoSEQ multiplex PCR; TCRdb's copy has only in-frame clones and leaves some out. Altogether about 44,000 clones are present, roughly 89% being singletons, with the ten largest covering more than 0.55%. The sequencing used CD4+ T cells from peripheral blood mononuclear cells, collected in the first trimester of pregnancy. The origin of the receptors is a female donor with multiple sclerosis, enrolled in a pregnancy study.

The chain is built from TRBV9 and TRBJ2-3; 7 bases match TRBD1. J gave up 5 bases and V 0 bases, and 3 bases lay outside the gene matches. The CDR3 is made up of 14 amino acids. CDR1 SGDLS and CDR2 YYNGEE come from the germline V gene. CDR3 bases: TGTGCCAGCAGCGTAGGTCCAGGGGGAGATACGCAGTATTTT. Its protein is CASSVGPGGDTQYF.

This sequence joins TRBV5-4 and TRBJ1-1; 8 bases fit TRBD1. Germline lookup yields CDR1 SGHNT and CDR2 YYREEE (reference sequence). CDR3 size: 13 residues. Losses at the gene ends were 0 bases for V and 10 bases for J; bases not matched to a gene: 5. CDR3 in amino acids: CASSLAGQGGAFF. The CDR3 nucleotides read TGTGCCAGCAGCTTGGCTGGACAGGGAGGAGCTTTCTTT. Full variable domain (outside the CDR3, taken from reference TRBV5-4 and TRBJ1-1): ETGVTQSPTHLIKTRGQQVTLRCSSQSGHNTVSWYQQALGQGPQFIFQYYREEENGRGNFPPRFSGLQFPNYSSELNVNALELDDSALYLCASSLAGQGGAFFGQGTRLTVV.

This chain links TRBV14 with TRBJ2-3; 8 bases map to TRBD2. This CDR3 has 15 residues. Germline V lookup: CDR1 SGHDN, CDR2 FVKESK. Trimming removed 0 bases from V and 4 bases from J; junction bases left unmatched: 3. CDR3 region: CASSQEAGVSDTQYF. CDR3 in DNA: TGTGCCAGCAGCCAAGAAGCGGGAGTATCAGATACGCAGTATTTT. Supplemented by reference TRBV14 and TRBJ2-3, the full variable domain reads EAGVTQFPSHSVIEKGQTVTLRCDPISGHDNLYWYRRVMGKEIKFLLHFVKESKQDESGMPNNRFLAERTGGTYSTLKVQPAELEDSGVYFCASSQEAGVSDTQYFGPGTRLTVL.

V is TRBV19 and J is TRBJ1-5; 8 nucleotides match TRBD1. This CDR3 has 15 amino acids. V shed 5 bases, J shed 2 bases, and the junction held 5 bases outside the gene matches. Germline V lookup: CDR1 LNHDA, CDR2 SQIVND (reference sequence). The chain's CDR3 is CASSRAGGGNQPQHF. Written as DNA, the CDR3 is TGTGCCAGTAGTCGGGCAGGGGGCGGCAATCAGCCCCAGCATTTT.

The chain is built from TRBV11-3 and TRBJ2-1, with a possible D match to TRBD2 (6 bases). V gave up 5 bases and J gave up 4 bases, with 12 bases separating them. Germline values: CDR1 SGHNT, CDR2 YENEEA. The CDR3 covers 14 residues. The CDR3 nucleotides read TGTGCCAGCAGCGCAGGTGGGAGGTACAATGAGCAGTTCTTC. Protein: CASSAGGRYNEQFF.

The V and J genes are TRBV5-6 and TRBJ1-2; possibly TRBD1 for D (5 bases). This CDR3 region has 15 residues. Looked up from germline, CDR1 is SGHDT and CDR2 is YYEEEE. Trimming shortened V by 1 base and J by 3 bases, and 13 bases separated the two germline ends. For the CDR3, the DNA is TGTGCCAGCAGCTTGTGGGGTGGGGGGGACTATGGCTACACCTTC. It codes for CASSLWGGGDYGYTF.

The V gene is TRBV27, the J gene TRBJ2-7; 7 positions agree with TRBD1. Germline lookup yields CDR1 MNHEY and CDR2 SMNVEV (reference sequence). This CDR3 region has 13 residues. With 4 bases clipped from V and 1 base from J, the junction kept 1 base outside the gene matches. CDR3: CASSYRGSYEQYF. The CDR3 DNA is TGTGCCAGCAGTTACAGGGGATCCTACGAGCAGTACTTC.

The chain is built from TRBV5-6 and TRBJ2-7, with 9 bases that match TRBD1. J lost 1 base, V lost 2 bases, and 4 bases had no gene match. Per the germline V gene, CDR1 is SGHDT and CDR2 is YYEEEE. This CDR3 comprises 15 residues. The CDR3 coding sequence is TGTGCCAGCAGCTTCCCCGGGACAGGGTCCTACGAGCAGTACTTC. It is translated as CASSFPGTGSYEQYF. The whole variable domain, filled in from reference TRBV5-6 and TRBJ2-7, reads DAGVTQSPTHLIKTRGQQVTLRCSPKSGHDTVSWYQQALGQGPQFIFQYYEEEERQRGNFPDRFSGHQFPNYSSELNVNALLLGDSALYLCASSFPGTGSYEQYFGPGTRLTVT.